These T cell receptor beta chains were read from a single sample in a study of blood T cell repertoires in COVID-19. Profiled with immunoSEQ multiplex PCR; TCRdb holds only in-frame clones, not every one. This table holds roughly 42,000 clones, around 89% found once. The sequenced sample was peripheral blood. These receptors originate from a man aged 50 or older with active COVID-19. CDR3s include the opening cysteine and the closing phenylalanine or tryptophan. The order of the fields is clone size, D gene, J gene, V gene, CDR3 protein, CDR3 DNA. A D gene is named only where the DNA matches it firmly. Size values are once, few and many counts, or a class for expanded clones, and some rows have none.

-,-,TRBJ1-1,TRBV6-5,CASSYGQRNTEAFF,TGTGCCAGCAGTTATGGACAGAGGAACACTGAAGCTTTCTTT
-,TRBD1,TRBJ1-1,TRBV27,CASSSPGGLNTEAFF,TGTGCCAGCAGCAGTCCAGGGGGCCTGAACACTGAAGCTTTCTTT
-,-,TRBJ1-1,TRBV28,CASRPVLDLEAFF,TGTGCCAGCAGACCGGTCCTAGATCTTGAAGCTTTCTTT
few,TRBD1,TRBJ1-1,TRBV6-4,CASSDHPDRGPGEAFF,TGTGCCAGCAGTGACCATCCGGACAGGGGGCCTGGTGAAGCTTTCTTT
-,TRBD2,TRBJ2-6,TRBV5-5,CASSPRTSGGLSGANVLTF,TGTGCCAGCAGCCCCCGGACTAGCGGGGGCCTCTCTGGGGCCAACGTCCTGACTTTC
-,-,TRBJ1-1,TRBV19,CASSILRAGAAAAFF,TGTGCCAGTAGTATCTTGAGGGCGGGGGCGGCGGCCGCTTTCTTT
-,TRBD1,TRBJ2-4,TRBV30,CAWQSGGAAKNIQYF,TGTGCCTGGCAGTCAGGGGGTGCGGCCAAAAACATTCAGTACTTC
-,TRBD1,TRBJ1-5,TRBV3-1/TRBV3-2,CASSLGQTGNQPQHF,TGTGCCAGCAGCTTGGGACAGACGGGCAATCAGCCCCAGCATTTT
-,-,TRBJ1-4,TRBV30,CAWSSSQKLFF,TGTGCCTGGAGTTCCTCTCAAAAACTGTTTTTT
-,TRBD2,TRBJ2-7,TRBV11-2,CASSRRTSSFEQYF,TGTGCCAGCAGCCGCAGGACTAGCTCATTCGAGCAGTACTTC
-,-,TRBJ2-1,TRBV7-2,CASSLQRLKEQFF,TGTGCCAGCAGCTTGCAGCGGTTGAAGGAGCAGTTCTTC
-,-,TRBJ1-3,TRBV11-3,CASSCPQGLGNTIYF,TGTGCCAGCAGCTGCCCGCAGGGACTTGGAAACACCATATATTTT
-,-,TRBJ1-2,TRBV9,CASSSRTGNYGYTF,TGTGCCAGCAGCTCCCGGACTGGGAACTATGGCTACACCTTC
-,TRBD1,TRBJ2-7,TRBV27,CASSFSGGDEQYF,TGTGCCAGCAGTTTTTCAGGGGGCGACGAGCAGTACTTC
few,-,TRBJ1-4,TRBV5-1,CASSLNQQGGNEKLFF,TGCGCCAGCAGCTTGAATCAACAGGGCGGGAATGAAAAACTGTTTTTT
-,TRBD1,TRBJ1-2,TRBV27,CASSFTGRTGGGYTF,TGTGCCAGCAGTTTCACCGGCCGGACAGGGGGGGGCTACACCTTC
-,-,TRBJ2-2,TRBV7-8,CASSLATGKDRRYTGELFF,TGTGCCAGCAGCTTAGCGACCGGTAAAGACAGGCGATACACCGGGGAGCTGTTTTTT
-,-,TRBJ1-6,TRBV6-5,CASSYRVEAYNSPLHF,TGTGCCAGCAGTTACCGCGTGGAGGCCTATAATTCACCCCTCCACTTT
-,TRBD1,TRBJ2-5,TRBV10-3,CAIRDREETQYF,TGTGCCATCAGGGACAGGGAAGAGACCCAGTACTTC
few,-,TRBJ2-3,TRBV6-4,CASSDSAGSTDTQYF,TGTGCCAGCAGTGACTCTGCAGGTAGCACAGATACGCAGTATTTT
-,TRBD1,TRBJ1-4,TRBV6-4,CASRYGTVNINRLFF,TGTGCCAGCAGATACGGGACAGTCAACATCAATAGACTGTTTTTT
-,TRBD1,TRBJ1-2,TRBV25-1,CASSGQGLRNGYTF,TGTGCCAGCAGTGGACAGGGACTTCGCAACGGCTACACCTTC
-,-,TRBJ2-1,TRBV30,CAWSASGLSSYNEQFF,TGTGCCTGGAGTGCAAGCGGTCTTAGCTCCTACAATGAGCAGTTCTTC
few,TRBD1,TRBJ2-1,TRBV4-1,CASSLQPPTGSYNEQFF,TGCGCCAGCAGCTTACAGCCCCCGACAGGGTCCTACAATGAGCAGTTCTTC
-,TRBD1,TRBJ2-3,TRBV24-1,CATSDRDRQDTQYF,TGTGCCACCAGTGATCGGGACAGACAAGATACGCAGTATTTT
few,-,TRBJ1-2,TRBV6-2/TRBV6-3,CASSYVEGYGYTF,TGTGCCAGCAGTTATGTGGAGGGCTATGGCTACACCTTC
-,TRBD1,TRBJ1-1,TRBV7-8,CASSYRTGGQNTEAFF,TGTGCCAGCAGTTACAGGACAGGCGGCCAGAACACTGAAGCTTTCTTT
-,-,TRBJ1-6,TRBV28,CASSPRIGQNSPLHF,TGTGCCAGCAGCCCTAGAATAGGCCAAAATTCACCCCTCCACTTT
-,-,TRBJ2-1,TRBV14,CASSQDADSYNEQFF,TGTGCCAGCAGCCAAGACGCAGACTCCTACAATGAGCAGTTCTTC
-,TRBD1,TRBJ2-6,TRBV11-2,CASTLGDRFSPSGANVLTF,TGTGCCAGCACCTTGGGGGACAGGTTCTCGCCCTCTGGGGCCAACGTCCTGACTTTC
-,TRBD1,TRBJ2-7,TRBV5-1,CASKTGGSYEQYF,TGCGCCAGCAAGACAGGGGGCTCCTACGAGCAGTACTTC
once,-,TRBJ2-7,TRBV13,CASSLDQSYEQYF,TGTGCCAGCAGCTTAGACCAGTCCTACGAGCAGTACTTC
once,TRBD1,TRBJ1-4,TRBV19,CASSQGDHEKLFF,TGTGCCAGTAGTCAGGGGGATCATGAAAAACTGTTTTTT